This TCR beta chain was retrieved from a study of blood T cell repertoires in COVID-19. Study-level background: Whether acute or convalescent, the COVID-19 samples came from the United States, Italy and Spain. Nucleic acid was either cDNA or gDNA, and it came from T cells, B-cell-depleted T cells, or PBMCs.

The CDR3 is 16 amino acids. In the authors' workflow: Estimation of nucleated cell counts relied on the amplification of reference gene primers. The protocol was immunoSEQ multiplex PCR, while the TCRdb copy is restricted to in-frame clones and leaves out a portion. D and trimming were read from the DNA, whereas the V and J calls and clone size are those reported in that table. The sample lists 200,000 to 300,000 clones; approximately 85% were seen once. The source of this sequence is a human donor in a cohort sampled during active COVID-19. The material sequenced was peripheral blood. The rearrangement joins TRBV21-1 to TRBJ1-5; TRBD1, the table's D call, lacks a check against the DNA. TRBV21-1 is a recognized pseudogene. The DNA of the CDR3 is TGTGCCAGCAGCAAACGACAGGGGGCGAGCAATCAGCCCCAGCATTTT. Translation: CASSKRQGASNQPQHF.